The sequence of this TCR beta chain was determined in a study of naive and memory T cell subsets. Two oligonucleotides, mixed equimolar, formed the beta constant-region primer covering TRBC1 and TRBC2. The ligated cDNA underwent four PCR rounds using SP2 and nested alpha and beta constant-region primers. An oligonucleotide with the SP2 primer and a 12-nucleotide UMI was ligated to the cDNA 3' end. Each CDR3 protein is one row after TCRdb ran MiXCR on the UMI-ligation and nested PCR reads. This table holds roughly 100,000 distinct CDR3 sequences, approximately 11% found once. A note on this clonotype: Its matching antigen is unknown.

V lost 8 bases, J lost 5 bases, and 10 bases stayed unmatched. There are 15 residues in the CDR3. Germline V gives CDR1 MNHNS, CDR2 SASEGT. Study observations and caveats: Especially in CD8 cells, naive repertoires contained a few larger clonotypes, possibly CD45RA-re-expressing memory cells.

CD4 T cells were positively selected, then CD8 T cells from the CD4-negative fraction. This receptor was identified in a human donor in good health. Specimen: naive CD4+ T cells from blood. This sequence joins TRBV6-1 and TRBJ1-2, with TRBD1 matching 11 bases. The CDR3 DNA reads as TGTGCCAGCGCGGACAGGGGGCCTCGAAGTTATGGCTACACCTTC. Amino acids: CASADRGPRSYGYTF.